The 30 T cell receptor beta chains below all came from one sample that was sequenced in a study of blood T cell repertoires in COVID-19. TCRdb's table, derived via immunoSEQ multiplex PCR, lists solely in-frame clones and lacks some. Among fewer than 250,000 clones listed, roughly nine tenths were seen once. Sample: peripheral blood. These receptors were collected from a woman in her 70s with acute or convalescent COVID-19.

The chain uses TRBV27 and TRBJ1-2; 9 bases fit TRBD1. Unmatched junction bases numbered 7, after V lost 6 bases and J lost 2 bases. Germline assignment: CDR1 MNHEY and CDR2 SMNVEV (reference sequence). This CDR3 comprises 15 residues. The CDR3 here is CASRPRDRANYGYTF. CDR3 DNA sequence: TGTGCCAGCAGACCTAGGGACAGGGCGAACTATGGCTACACCTTC.

The chain links TRBV24-1 to TRBJ2-1, with 8 bases aligning to TRBD1. CDR3 length: 16 amino acids. Germline lookup yields CDR1 KGHDR and CDR2 SFDVKD. J was trimmed by 4 bases and V by 3 bases; bases with no gene match: 7. The CDR3 nucleotides read TGTGCCACCAGTGATACCCAGGGGGCGAAGTACAATGAGCAGTTCTTC. Translating gives CATSDTQGAKYNEQFF.

This sequence joins TRBV10-3 and TRBJ2-2; no clear D gene. With 2 bases removed from V and 6 bases from J, the gap between germline ends came to 7 bases. CDR1 and CDR2 (germline): ENHRY, SYGVKD. The CDR3 loop spans 13 amino acids. The CDR3 sequence: CAISEVQPGELFF. The CDR3 bases are TGTGCCATCAGTGAGGTACAGCCCGGGGAGCTGTTTTTT.

As DNA, the CDR3 is TGCGCCAGCAGCCGAGATGGAACAGGGGCCCTGAAGAACGAGCAGTACTTC. The encoded protein is CASSRDGTGALKNEQYF. The chain combines TRBV5-1 with TRBJ2-7; 7 bases are shared with TRBD1. The CDR3 loop spans 17 amino acids. Germline lookup yields CDR1 SGHRS and CDR2 YFSETQ. V lost 4 bases to trimming and J lost 5 bases; unmatched junction nucleotides: 18.

The gene calls are TRBV7-2 and TRBJ2-1; 8 bases align to TRBD1. Germline CDR1 SGHTA, CDR2 FQGNSA. This CDR3 comprises 15 residues. V shed 6 bases, J shed 4 bases, and the junction held 8 bases outside the gene matches. CDR3 protein: CASRSLTGAYNEQFF. CDR3 nucleotide sequence: TGTGCCAGCAGGTCTTTGACAGGGGCTTACAATGAGCAGTTCTTC.

The chain joins TRBV6-5 to TRBJ1-2; TRBD1 matches at 8 bases. The V segment lost 5 bases and the J segment 4 bases; nucleotides outside the gene matches: 9. Per germline, CDR1 MNHEY and CDR2 SVGAGI. The CDR3 has 15 residues. Here the CDR3 reads CASSNDRGVLYGYTF. Here the CDR3 DNA reads TGTGCCAGCAGTAACGACAGGGGTGTTCTCTATGGCTACACCTTC.

The J gene is TRBJ2-3, the V gene TRBV5-1; a weak D match, TRBD2 (5 bases). The V gene lost 6 bases and the J gene lost 0 bases, with 11 bases spanning the gap. The CDR3 sequence is 14 residues long. CDR1 SGHRS and CDR2 YFSETQ come from the germline V gene. CDR3 nucleotide sequence: TGCGCCAGCAAAATCGAGGGAAGCACAGATACGCAGTATTTT. Residues: CASKIEGSTDTQYF.

This chain joins TRBV29-1 and TRBJ1-3; D is ambiguous. Germline V gene data show CDR1 as SQVTM and CDR2 as ANQGSEA. The germline V and J ends were trimmed by 6 bases and 9 bases, with 18 bases remaining between them. This CDR3 is 13 amino acids long. CDR3 sequence (DNA): TGCAGCGTCGCCCTGGCGCGGGTGCCCACCATATATTTT. Amino acids: CSVALARVPTIYF. The entire variable domain, with the rest obtained from reference TRBV29-1 and TRBJ1-3, is as follows: SAVISQKPSRDICQRGTSLTIQCQVDSQVTMMFWYRQQPGQSLTLIATANQGSEATYESGFVIDKFPISRPNLTFSTLTVSNMSPEDSSIYLCSVALARVPTIYFGEGSWLTVV.

This sequence joins TRBV18 and TRBJ2-5; D is perhaps TRBD1 (6 bases). The CDR3 length is 14 residues. V was clipped by 1 base and J by 6 bases, with 12 bases between them. Germline V lookup: CDR1 KGHSH, CDR2 LQKENI. As DNA, the CDR3 is TGTGCCAGCTCACCACAAGGGGGAAGCAAGACCCAGTACTTC. Its protein is CASSPQGGSKTQYF.

The chain joins TRBV12-3 or TRBV12-4 to TRBJ1-5; D is unresolved. The CDR3 runs to 12 residues. V was trimmed by 1 base and J by 9 bases, leaving 7 bases between them. Here the CDR3 DNA reads TGTGCCAGCAGTTTAGGGTCGCGGCCCCAGCATTTT. Protein sequence: CASSLGSRPQHF.

The chain employs TRBV19 and TRBJ2-1, with D perhaps matching TRBD2 (6 bases). From germline, CDR1 is LNHDA and CDR2 SQIVND (reference sequence). V was pared by 8 bases and J by 3 bases, with 14 bases between. This CDR3 comprises 14 residues. The CDR3: CASQRANIYNEQFF. DNA of the CDR3: TGTGCCAGTCAGCGGGCAAATATCTACAATGAGCAGTTCTTC. The variable domain in full, with the rest retrieved from reference TRBV19 and TRBJ2-1, is DGGITQSPKYLFRKEGQNVTLSCEQNLNHDAMYWYRQDPGQGLRLIYYSQIVNDFQKGDIAEGYSVSREKKESFPLTVTSAQKNPTAFYLCASQRANIYNEQFFGPGTRLTVL.

The gene calls are TRBV4-1 and TRBJ1-4, with D perhaps matching TRBD1 (5 bases). This CDR3 is 16 amino acids long. Per the germline V gene, CDR1 is MGHRA and CDR2 is YSYEKL. Trimming removed 7 bases at V and 6 bases at J, with 21 bases between. CDR3 sequence (DNA): TGCGCCAGCACCCGCGGGGCAGGGTGGGATGATGAAAAACTGTTTTTT. It encodes CASTRGAGWDDEKLFF.

This clone was counted once. The V gene is TRBV3-1 (or the pseudogene TRBV3-2), the J gene TRBJ1-2; D gene ambiguous. The CDR3 sequence is 14 residues long. CDR1 and CDR2 from the germline V gene are LGHDT and YNNKEL (reference sequence). Trimming removed 2 bases at V and 3 bases at J, with 10 bases between. The CDR3 nucleotides read TGTGCCAGCAGCCAACCTGGGCAGTACTATGGCTACACCTTC. This codes for CASSQPGQYYGYTF.

J is TRBJ1-5 and V is TRBV7-3; the D gene is possibly TRBD1 (5 bases). This CDR3 region has 13 residues. Between the trimmed V and J ends, which lost 5 bases and 5 bases, there was a span of 10 bases. Germline V gene lookup returns CDR1 SGHTA and CDR2 FQGTGA. This chain's CDR3 is CASSLGGDQPQHF. Here the CDR3 DNA reads TGTGCCAGCAGCCTTGGAGGGGATCAGCCCCAGCATTTT.

This chain links TRBV6-5 with TRBJ1-2, with D perhaps TRBD1 (6 bases). There are 14 residues in the CDR3. Germline CDR1 and CDR2: MNHEY and SVGAGI. V dropped 0 bases and J dropped 4 bases, with 9 bases sitting between them. DNA for the CDR3: TGTGCCAGCAGTTACTCGAGGGGGGGCTATGGCTACACCTTC. Translated, it gives CASSYSRGGYGYTF.

The chain couples TRBV5-1 to TRBJ1-1, with 8 bases matching TRBD1. The CDR3 is 15 residues long. V was clipped by 4 bases and J by 5 bases; unmatched bases: 10. Looked up from germline, CDR1 is SGHRS and CDR2 is YFSETQ. CDR3 protein: CASSLPTGVKTEAFF. CDR3 DNA: TGCGCCAGCAGCCTTCCGACAGGGGTAAAGACTGAAGCTTTCTTT.

This clone appeared a single time. V usage is TRBV19 and J usage is TRBJ1-5, with TRBD1 matching over 7 bases. This CDR3 is 15 amino acids long. Germline V gene data show CDR1 as LNHDA and CDR2 as SQIVND (reference sequence). V shed 6 bases and J 6 bases; nucleotides not matched to a gene: 11. CDR3: CASRGTTGWSQPQHF. CDR3 coding DNA: TGTGCCAGTAGGGGCACGACAGGGTGGTCTCAGCCCCAGCATTTT.

V is TRBV7-3 and J is TRBJ2-2, with D tentatively TRBD1 (5 bases). Looked up from germline, CDR1 is SGHTA and CDR2 is FQGTGA. With 2 bases removed from V and 4 bases from J, the gap between germline ends came to 14 bases. The length of the CDR3 is 16 residues. The CDR3 region is CASSLGFNRITGELFF. The CDR3 DNA follows: TGTGCCAGCAGCTTAGGGTTTAACAGGATCACCGGGGAGCTGTTTTTT.

The V and J genes are TRBV20-1 and TRBJ2-5; the D gene is possibly TRBD2 (5 bases). This CDR3 has 13 residues. With 3 bases removed from V and 1 base from J, the gap between germline ends came to 9 bases. Germline V gives CDR1 DFQATT, CDR2 SNEGSKA (reference sequence). The DNA for the CDR3 is TGCAGTGCTAGTAAAGGAGGCCAAGAGACCCAGTACTTC. Translation: CSASKGGQETQYF.

The chain recombines TRBV5-1 with TRBJ2-2, with 8 bases fitting TRBD1. The V gene's germline CDR1 is SGHRS and CDR2 YFSETQ. The CDR3 is made up of 16 amino acids. V lost 4 bases and J lost 4; bases outside the gene matches: 9. The CDR3 sequence is CASSPTGQGVTGELFF. The CDR3 DNA is TGCGCCAGCAGCCCCACAGGACAGGGCGTCACCGGGGAGCTGTTTTTT.

V and J are TRBV28 and TRBJ1-5; possible D gene TRBD1, 6 bases. V was trimmed by 6 bases and J by 7 bases, leaving 19 bases between them. CDR1 and CDR2 from the germline V gene are MDHEN and SYDVKM. The CDR3 has 15 amino acids. CDR3 coding DNA: TGTGCCAGCAGGGAAACTGCCAGGGGCGGGCAGCCCCAGCATTTT. Its protein is CASRETARGGQPQHF.

In its sample, this clone was seen once. This chain uses TRBV19 with TRBJ1-1; maybe TRBD1 (5 bases). With 1 base removed from V and 1 base from J, the gap between germline ends came to 7 bases. Germline CDR1 LNHDA, CDR2 SQIVND (reference sequence). CDR3 length: 14 amino acids. CDR3 protein: CASSIGTPNTEAFF. In nucleotides, the CDR3 is TGTGCCAGTAGTATAGGGACACCGAACACTGAAGCTTTCTTT.

V and J are TRBV6-6 and TRBJ2-3; D possibly corresponds to TRBD2 (6 bases). The CDR3 consists of 14 residues. V was clipped by 2 bases and J by 3 bases, with 9 bases between them. Germline CDR1 MNHNY, CDR2 SVGAGI (reference sequence). The CDR3 coding sequence is TGTGCCAGCAGTTACACCGGGAGAACAGATACGCAGTATTTT. Translated, it gives CASSYTGRTDTQYF.

The chain couples TRBV10-1 to TRBJ1-4; D may be TRBD1 (5 bases). There are 14 residues in the CDR3. V lost 3 bases and J lost 8, with 13 bases in between. Germline V CDR1 and CDR2: WNHNN, SYGVQD (reference sequence). The CDR3 reads CASSDKAGMEKLFF. CDR3 coding DNA: TGCGCCAGCAGTGATAAGGCAGGGATGGAAAAACTGTTTTTT.

The rearrangement joins TRBV11-3 to TRBJ1-1, with TRBD1 as a possible D gene (5 bases). The CDR3 runs 16 residues. Germline assignment: CDR1 SGHNT and CDR2 YENEEA. Trimming left V 0 bases short and J 5 bases short, with 16 bases between. Here the CDR3 DNA reads TGTGCCAGCAGCTTAGATGCGTGGAGGGGCCTAACTGAAGCTTTCTTT. It encodes CASSLDAWRGLTEAFF.

This clone appeared a single time. This chain joins TRBV2 and TRBJ2-7; 9 bases fit TRBD1. The germline gives CDR1 SNHLY, CDR2 FYNNEI. This CDR3 comprises 13 residues. Trimming took 6 bases from V and 4 from J; bases not matched to a gene: 4. CDR3 residues: CASRRTGVYEQYF. In DNA, the CDR3 is TGTGCCAGCAGACGGACAGGGGTATACGAGCAGTACTTC.

The genes are TRBV19 and TRBJ2-1; tentatively, D is TRBD2 (7 bases). V was shortened by 3 bases and J by 10 bases, with 13 bases between the two germline ends. The V gene's germline CDR1 is LNHDA and CDR2 SQIVND (reference sequence). This CDR3 has 13 amino acids. CDR3 coding DNA: TGTGCCAGTAGTATGGGCAGGGGAGGGGAGCAGTTCTTC. Translation: CASSMGRGGEQFF.

This chain uses TRBV5-6 with TRBJ1-1; 9 nucleotides match TRBD1. Germline V gene data show CDR1 as SGHDT and CDR2 as YYEEEE. With V trimmed by 4 bases and J by 11 bases, 9 bases remained unmatched. The CDR3 is 13 amino acids. The CDR3 nucleotides read TGTGCCAGCAGCCGGGGGACAGGGTCTTTTGCTTTCTTT. Translating gives CASSRGTGSFAFF.

The chain joins TRBV11-2 to TRBJ1-1; 7 nucleotides agree with TRBD1. The CDR3 is made up of 14 amino acids. Per the germline V gene, CDR1 is SGHAT and CDR2 is FQNNGV. Unmatched junction bases numbered 3, after V lost 4 bases and J lost 1 base. The CDR3 region is CASSWDSRNTEAFF. DNA of the CDR3: TGTGCCAGCAGCTGGGACAGTCGGAACACTGAAGCTTTCTTT.

This clone occurred a few times. CDR3 DNA sequence: TGCGCCAGCAGCTCTGCGGGGGGAGGGACAGATACGCAGTATTTT. Its translation is CASSSAGGGTDTQYF. This chain uses TRBV5-1 with TRBJ2-3; 8 nucleotides match TRBD2. After removal of 3 bases from V and 3 bases from J, the junction contained 6 bases not matched to a gene. This CDR3 has 15 amino acids. Germline V gene data show CDR1 as SGHRS and CDR2 as YFSETQ.